A selection of T cell receptor beta chains follows, all from one sample in a study of early T cells in non-severe SARS-CoV-2 infection. TCRdb independently ran MiXCR on the 5' RACE reads; one entry per CDR3 protein. The data show 60,000 or so distinct CDR3 sequences, roughly 10% seen once. Source material: whole blood. Source of these receptors: an adult who was a healthcare worker with PCR-confirmed SARS-CoV-2 infection or an uninfected control (not recorded which). Each CDR3 is given with its conserved first and last residue. The D gene is left open where the match is weak. Size tells how often a clone was seen (once, few, many) or the class of an expanded clone, and some rows leave it out.

j_call: TRBJ2-1
clone_size: few
v_call: TRBV29-1
d_call: TRBD1
cdr3_aa: CSVEPRTGGNEQFF
cdr3_nt: TGCAGCGTTGAACCCCGAACAGGGGGCAATGAGCAGTTCTTC

j_call: TRBJ2-5
clone_size: many
v_call: TRBV5-1
d_call: .
cdr3_aa: CASSTNLETQYF
cdr3_nt: TGCGCCAGCAGCACTAACTTGGAGACCCAGTACTTC

j_call: TRBJ1-2
clone_size: .
v_call: TRBV6-1
d_call: TRBD1
cdr3_aa: CASRWTGYGYTF
cdr3_nt: TGTGCCAGCAGATGGACAGGCTATGGCTACACCTTC

j_call: TRBJ2-5
clone_size: .
v_call: TRBV29-1
d_call: .
cdr3_aa: CSVDGRARETQYF
cdr3_nt: TGCAGCGTCGACGGCAGGGCTCGGGAGACCCAGTACTTC

j_call: TRBJ2-7
clone_size: .
v_call: TRBV9
d_call: .
cdr3_aa: CASSVEGGEQYF
cdr3_nt: TGTGCCAGCAGCGTAGAAGGGGGCGAGCAGTACTTC

j_call: TRBJ2-1
clone_size: many
v_call: TRBV6-2/TRBV6-3
d_call: TRBD2
cdr3_aa: CASRTSGGTYNEQFF
cdr3_nt: TGTGCCAGCAGAACCAGCGGGGGGACCTACAATGAGCAGTTCTTC

j_call: TRBJ2-1
clone_size: .
v_call: TRBV29-1
d_call: .
cdr3_aa: CSVEGGPYNEQFF
cdr3_nt: TGCAGCGTTGAGGGCGGACCGTACAATGAGCAGTTCTTC

j_call: TRBJ1-2
clone_size: many
v_call: TRBV9
d_call: .
cdr3_aa: CASSVEGSTF
cdr3_nt: TGTGCCAGCAGCGTAGAGGGATCCACCTTC

j_call: TRBJ2-3
clone_size: .
v_call: TRBV7-8
d_call: .
cdr3_aa: CASSSVPPRGPVRTQYF
cdr3_nt: TGTGCCAGCAGCAGTGTCCCACCAAGAGGGCCAGTGCGAACGCAGTATTTT

j_call: TRBJ2-2
clone_size: many
v_call: TRBV14
d_call: .
cdr3_aa: CASRPQGTGELFF
cdr3_nt: TGTGCCAGCAGACCCCAGGGGACCGGGGAGCTGTTTTTT

j_call: TRBJ2-5
clone_size: many
v_call: TRBV10-3
d_call: TRBD2
cdr3_aa: CAIRAGEVETQYF
cdr3_nt: TGTGCCATCAGGGCGGGGGAGGTAGAGACCCAGTACTTC

j_call: TRBJ2-4
clone_size: many
v_call: TRBV20-1
d_call: TRBD2
cdr3_aa: CSAPPGGPAGGAKNIQYF
cdr3_nt: TGCAGTGCTCCCCCGGGGGGGCCGGCAGGAGGGGCCAAAAACATTCAGTACTTC

j_call: TRBJ2-1
clone_size: many
v_call: TRBV15
d_call: TRBD2
cdr3_aa: CATSSRGGDNEQFF
cdr3_nt: TGTGCCACCAGCAGTCGGGGGGGAGACAATGAGCAGTTCTTC

j_call: TRBJ1-1
clone_size: many
v_call: TRBV3-1
d_call: .
cdr3_aa: CASSQRHVNEAFF
cdr3_nt: TGTGCCAGCAGCCAACGACATGTCAATGAAGCTTTCTTT

j_call: TRBJ2-7
clone_size: .
v_call: TRBV10-3
d_call: .
cdr3_aa: CAIKPWGDFNEQYF
cdr3_nt: TGTGCCATCAAACCGTGGGGGGATTTTAACGAGCAGTACTTC

j_call: TRBJ2-7
clone_size: many
v_call: TRBV3-1
d_call: TRBD2
cdr3_aa: CASSPPLAGGREQYF
cdr3_nt: TGTGCCAGCAGCCCCCCACTAGCGGGGGGGCGGGAGCAGTACTTC

j_call: TRBJ1-1
clone_size: many
v_call: TRBV30
d_call: .
cdr3_aa: CAWSPRGGTTEAFF
cdr3_nt: TGTGCCTGGAGCCCCCGAGGGGGAACCACTGAAGCTTTCTTT

j_call: TRBJ2-7
clone_size: many
v_call: TRBV6-2/TRBV6-3
d_call: TRBD2
cdr3_aa: CASQRSGGPEQYF
cdr3_nt: TGTGCCTCACAACGGAGCGGGGGACCCGAGCAGTACTTC

j_call: TRBJ2-3
clone_size: many
v_call: TRBV7-8
d_call: TRBD2
cdr3_aa: CASSLVLAGGLSDTQYF
cdr3_nt: TGTGCCAGCAGCTTAGTACTAGCGGGGGGGCTCAGTGATACGCAGTATTTT

j_call: TRBJ2-1
clone_size: few
v_call: TRBV12-3/TRBV12-4
d_call: TRBD1
cdr3_aa: CASSWGQGPNHGQFF
cdr3_nt: TGTGCCAGCAGCTGGGGACAGGGGCCGAACCACGGGCAGTTCTTC

j_call: TRBJ1-6
clone_size: many
v_call: TRBV3-1
d_call: .
cdr3_aa: CASSQDRGSSPLHF
cdr3_nt: TGTGCCAGCAGCCAAGACAGGGGCAGCTCACCCCTCCACTTT

j_call: TRBJ2-7
clone_size: many
v_call: TRBV28
d_call: TRBD1
cdr3_aa: CASSPPGGGATYEQYF
cdr3_nt: TGTGCCAGCAGTCCGCCAGGGGGCGGGGCAACCTACGAGCAGTACTTC

j_call: TRBJ1-1
clone_size: few
v_call: TRBV7-8
d_call: .
cdr3_aa: CASSRTHSNGWNTEAFF
cdr3_nt: TGTGCCAGCAGCAGGACGCACTCCAATGGGTGGAACACTGAAGCTTTCTTT

j_call: TRBJ2-6
clone_size: many
v_call: TRBV6-6
d_call: .
cdr3_aa: CASSRHLQQGGGANVLTF
cdr3_nt: TGTGCCAGCAGCCGACACCTACAACAGGGAGGTGGGGCCAACGTCCTGACTTTC

j_call: TRBJ2-7
clone_size: few
v_call: TRBV6-1
d_call: .
cdr3_aa: CASMIDRTSYEQYF
cdr3_nt: TGTGCCAGCATGATAGACAGGACCTCCTACGAGCAGTACTTC

j_call: TRBJ2-2
clone_size: few
v_call: TRBV5-1
d_call: TRBD1
cdr3_aa: CASSLDRGPGELFF
cdr3_nt: TGCGCCAGCAGCTTAGACAGGGGACCCGGGGAGCTGTTTTTT

j_call: TRBJ2-3
clone_size: .
v_call: TRBV5-1
d_call: .
cdr3_aa: CASSSETDTQYF
cdr3_nt: TGCGCCAGCAGCTCGGAAACAGATACGCAGTATTTT

j_call: TRBJ1-1
clone_size: many
v_call: TRBV5-1
d_call: .
cdr3_aa: CASSFLVSGDTEAFF
cdr3_nt: TGCGCCAGCAGCTTTCTCGTATCAGGGGACACTGAAGCTTTCTTT

j_call: TRBJ2-1
clone_size: many
v_call: TRBV20-1
d_call: TRBD2
cdr3_aa: CSASGLGWGEQFF
cdr3_nt: TGCAGTGCTTCAGGACTAGGATGGGGTGAGCAGTTCTTC

j_call: TRBJ1-3
clone_size: few
v_call: TRBV5-1
d_call: TRBD1
cdr3_aa: CASSSTGDSGNTIYF
cdr3_nt: TGCGCCAGCAGCTCGACAGGGGACTCTGGAAACACCATATATTTT

j_call: TRBJ2-1
clone_size: few
v_call: TRBV2
d_call: .
cdr3_aa: CASSRDLGSYNEQFF
cdr3_nt: TGTGCCAGCAGTCGGGACCTCGGCTCCTACAATGAGCAGTTCTTC

j_call: TRBJ2-7
clone_size: many
v_call: TRBV7-9
d_call: .
cdr3_aa: CASSRRELEQYF
cdr3_nt: TGTGCCAGCAGCCGTCGGGAATTGGAGCAGTACTTC

j_call: TRBJ2-2
clone_size: .
v_call: TRBV12-5
d_call: .
cdr3_aa: CASGFPQGTGTGELFF
cdr3_nt: TGTGCTAGTGGTTTCCCCCAAGGGACTGGCACCGGGGAGCTGTTTTTT

j_call: TRBJ1-5
clone_size: many
v_call: TRBV6-5
d_call: .
cdr3_aa: CASSPGRWGNQPQHF
cdr3_nt: TGTGCCAGCAGCCCTGGACGGTGGGGAAATCAGCCCCAGCATTTT